Listed below are T cell receptor beta chains from one sample, sequenced in a study of CD4 and CD8 cells across lung adenocarcinoma regions. TCRdb re-called the PCR reads with MiXCR, one entry per CDR3 protein. The data contain around 25,000 distinct CDR3 sequences, over 40% of them singletons. Sequences were obtained from CD4+ T cells from the center of a lung tumor. The source of these receptors is a male donor with lung adenocarcinoma. The CD4 and CD8 labels of this study may be unreliable. Each CDR3 is given with its conserved first and last residue. D genes are given only for firm matches. Size is stated for part of the rows, as once, few or many counts, or as a class when the clone is expanded.

d_gene,abundance,v_gene,j_gene,CDR3nt,CDR3aa
.,.,TRBV7-2,TRBJ1-3,TGTGCCAGCAGATTGGGGGGGGAGGAGAAGCGAGGAAACACCATATATTTT,CASRLGGEEKRGNTIYF
TRBD1,.,TRBV11-2,TRBJ1-2,TGTGCCAGCAGCTACGACAGGGGAAGGGGCTATGGCTACACCTTC,CASSYDRGRGYGYTF
.,.,TRBV10-3,TRBJ2-2,TGTGCCCTCGGCCTCCAGGCCGTGAGCACCGGTGAGCTGTATTTT,CALGLQAVSTGELYF
.,.,TRBV6-1,TRBJ2-5,TGTGCCAGCAGTGGGGACCCCGGGGGCCGTGACCCAGAGACCCAGTACTTC,CASSGDPGGRDPETQYF
TRBD2,.,TRBV20-1,TRBJ2-7,TGCAGTGCTATTAGCGGGAAGGGGGGCGAGCAGTACTTC,CSAISGKGGEQYF
TRBD2,.,TRBV25-1,TRBJ2-3,TGTGCCAGCTCGGTGGGGTTCGGGAGGGGTGACCAAGATACGCAGTATTTT,CASSVGFGRGDQDTQYF
.,.,TRBV6-1,TRBJ2-6,TGTGCCAGCAGTGTCCTGGCCGGGAGTCTTAGCTCTGGGGCCAACGTCCTGACTTTC,CASSVLAGSLSSGANVLTF
TRBD1,medium-sized,TRBV10-1,TRBJ2-7,TGCGCCAGCAGTGAGTCTGGACAGGGCTCCTACGAGCAGTACTTC,CASSESGQGSYEQYF
.,.,TRBV10-3,TRBJ2-2,TGTGCCATCGGACTCCAGTCCGTGAGCCCCGGGGAGCTGTATTTT,CAIGLQSVSPGELYF
.,many,TRBV6-4,TRBJ2-2,TGTGCCAGCAGTGACTTACTAGGAGGGGAGCTGTTTTTT,CASSDLLGGELFF
TRBD2,.,TRBV10-2,TRBJ2-1,TGCGCCAGCAGTGTACTAGCGGGGGGTTTCGGCAATGAGCAGTTCTTC,CASSVLAGGFGNEQFF
.,.,TRBV6-1,TRBJ2-3,TGTGGCAGCACGGGGCGGTGGGCCAAAGACACGCAGTATTTC,CGSTGRWAKDTQYF
.,.,TRBV11-3,TRBJ2-1,TGTGCCAGCAGCCCCTCCACGGGGTACAATGAGCAGTTCTTC,CASSPSTGYNEQFF
.,.,TRBV28,TRBJ2-2,TGTGCCAGCAGAGTGGGACATATGACCGGGGAGCTGTTTTTT,CASRVGHMTGELFF
.,.,TRBV27,TRBJ2-2,TGTGCCAGCAATACTCTTGAGGCTGTGAGCACCGGGACGCAGTTTTTT,CASNTLEAVSTGTQFF
.,many,TRBV4-2,TRBJ2-1,TGTGCCAGCAGCCAAGATCTTCCTCGGTGGGAGGTTGATGAGCAGTTCTTC,CASSQDLPRWEVDEQFF
.,many,TRBV12-3/TRBV12-4,TRBJ2-2,TGTGCCAGCGGCCGGGACTGGGCCGGGGAGCTGTTTTTT,CASGRDWAGELFF
.,medium-sized,TRBV6-5,TRBJ2-1,TGTGCCAGCAGTCCTCCCAAGTATGAGCAGTTCTTC,CASSPPKYEQFF
.,few,TRBV30,TRBJ2-7,TGTGCCTGGAGCGACCAAAAGCGACAGCGAACATACGAGCAGTACTTC,CAWSDQKRQRTYEQYF
.,.,TRBV27,TRBJ2-3,TGTGCCAGCAGTTTAGACTCTAATACGCAGTATTTT,CASSLDSNTQYF
.,few,TRBV6-5,TRBJ2-3,TGTGCCAGCAGACTCCAGTCTGTGATCCCCGGTGAGCAGTATTTT,CASRLQSVIPGEQYF
TRBD1,.,TRBV5-1,TRBJ1-2,TGCGCCAGCAGCTTGGAGGGGGCAATGGAAGGCTACACCTTC,CASSLEGAMEGYTF
.,.,TRBV11-2,TRBJ1-6,TGTGCCAGCAGCGGCAGGGGCGATTCACCCCTTCACTTT,CASSGRGDSPLHF
.,.,TRBV6-1,TRBJ2-3,TGTGCCAGCAGGGACAATCAGGCCGCGAGCACCGGGGAGCAGTTTTTT,CASRDNQAASTGEQFF
.,.,TRBV27,TRBJ2-2,.,CASNTFGTGITGTLYF
TRBD2,.,TRBV3-1,TRBJ2-7,TGTGCCAGCAGCCTTGGGGGAAGGACTAGCGGCTACGAGCAGTACTTC,CASSLGGRTSGYEQYF
.,.,TRBV7-8,TRBJ1-3,TGTGCCAGCAGCTTAGTTAGGGGCCGAGGAGGAAACACCATATATTTT,CASSLVRGRGGNTIYF
.,.,TRBV10-3,TRBJ2-3,TGTGCCCTCGGCCTCCAGGCTGGGAGCACAGGGAAGCAGTATTTT,CALGLQAGSTGKQYF
TRBD1,.,TRBV6-1,TRBJ2-2,TGTGCCAGCAGTCGAGATAACCGGGACAGGTTATCCACCGGGGAGCTGTTTTTT,CASSRDNRDRLSTGELFF
.,.,TRBV6-1,TRBJ2-2,TGTGCCAGCGGCCTCCAGTCTGGAAGTACCGGGGCGCTGTATTTT,CASGLQSGSTGALYF
.,once,TRBV6-1,TRBJ2-2,TGTGCCAGCGGCGTTCGGACAGTGAGGACCGGGGAGCTGTATTTT,CASGVRTVRTGELYF
TRBD2,.,TRBV10-2,TRBJ2-5,TGCGCCAGCAGGAGGACTAGCGGGGATCAAGAGACCCAGTACTTC,CASRRTSGDQETQYF
.,.,TRBV6-1,TRBJ2-5,TGTGCCAGCAGTAGGGGCCCCGCGGGCGGAGACACAGAGACCCAGTACTTT,CASSRGPAGGDTETQYF
TRBD2,medium-sized,TRBV27,TRBJ2-2,TGTGCCAGCAGTGGGACTAGCGGGAGTCTGCCCGGGGAGCTGTTTTTT,CASSGTSGSLPGELFF
TRBD1,.,TRBV6-1,TRBJ2-7,TGTGCCAGCAGTGAAGCGGACCAGGGGGCGGATGAGCAGTACTTC,CASSEADQGADEQYF
TRBD1,once,TRBV27,TRBJ2-3,TGTGCCAGCAGCGAGGACAGGGTCGCAGATACGCAGTATTTC,CASSEDRVADTQYF
TRBD1,few,TRBV6-1,TRBJ1-2,TGTGCCAGCATCCCCAGGACAGGGACTAACTATGGCTACACCTTC,CASIPRTGTNYGYTF
TRBD2,.,TRBV6-5,TRBJ2-1,TGTGCCAGCAGTTACTTCGGACTAGCGGGAGGCTACAATGAGCAGTTCTTC,CASSYFGLAGGYNEQFF